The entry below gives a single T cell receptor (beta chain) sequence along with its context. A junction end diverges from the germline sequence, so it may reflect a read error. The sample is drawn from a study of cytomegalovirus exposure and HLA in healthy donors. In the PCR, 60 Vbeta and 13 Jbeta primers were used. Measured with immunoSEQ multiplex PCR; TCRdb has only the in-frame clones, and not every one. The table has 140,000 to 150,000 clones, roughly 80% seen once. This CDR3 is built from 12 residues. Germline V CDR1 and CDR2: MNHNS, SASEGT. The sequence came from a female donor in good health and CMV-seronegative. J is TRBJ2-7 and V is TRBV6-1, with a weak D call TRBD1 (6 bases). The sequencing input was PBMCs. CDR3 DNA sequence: TGTGCCAGCAGTGAACCCCGTATCAGGGGTTTTTTC. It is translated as CASSEPRIRGFF.